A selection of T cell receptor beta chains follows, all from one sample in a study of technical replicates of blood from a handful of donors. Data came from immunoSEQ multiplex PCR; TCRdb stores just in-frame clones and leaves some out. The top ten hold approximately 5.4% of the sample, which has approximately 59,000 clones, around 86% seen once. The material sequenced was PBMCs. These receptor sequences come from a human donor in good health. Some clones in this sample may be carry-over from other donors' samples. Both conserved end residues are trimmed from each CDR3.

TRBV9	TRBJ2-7	ASSPRTSGPSYEQY
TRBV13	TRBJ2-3	ASSLRSGRAGSRDTQY
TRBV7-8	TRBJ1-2	ASSLSQGPYGYT
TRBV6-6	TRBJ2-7	ASSYGSGSYEQY
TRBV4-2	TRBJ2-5	ASSQAPAGGSSETQY
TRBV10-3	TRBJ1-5	ATTGYSNQPQH
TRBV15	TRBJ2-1	ATSRVGLEGGNEQF
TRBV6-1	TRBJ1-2	ASKILTYGYT
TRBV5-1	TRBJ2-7	ASSLAGFGLVPYEQY
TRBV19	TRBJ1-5	ASSINAGNQPQH
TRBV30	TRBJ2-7	AWSAGGEQY
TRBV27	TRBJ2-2	ASSFLGGPGELF
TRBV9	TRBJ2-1	ASSVRAGGPTNEQF
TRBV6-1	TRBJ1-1	ASSSDTWSEAF
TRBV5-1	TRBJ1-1	ASSEQGAKTNTEAF
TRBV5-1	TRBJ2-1	ASSLFPGGTYEQF
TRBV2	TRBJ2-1	ASSEGRASGSQF
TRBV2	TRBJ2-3	ASSVPGGPSDTQY
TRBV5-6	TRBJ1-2	ASSVQGAYGYT
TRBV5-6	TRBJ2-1	ASSQITGFEQF
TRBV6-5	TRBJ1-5	ASSPGQQNQPQH
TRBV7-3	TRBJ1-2	ASSPTGGNGYT
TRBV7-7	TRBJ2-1	ASSLALRSNEQF
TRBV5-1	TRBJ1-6	ASSLGQGSSYNSPLH
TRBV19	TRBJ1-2	ASSMVGGYGYT
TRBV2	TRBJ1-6	ASSAQVPSGSPLH
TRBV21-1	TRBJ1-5	ASSKRTGRVSNQPQH
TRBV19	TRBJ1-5	ASSSQLDWSNQPQH
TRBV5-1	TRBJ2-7	ASSLGLVSYEQY
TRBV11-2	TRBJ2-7	ASRGLAGGYEQY
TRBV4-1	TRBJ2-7	ASSQDLGRLAGGQQY
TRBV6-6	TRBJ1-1	ASSYGDKSTEAF
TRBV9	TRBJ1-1	ASSSQPQGNTEAF
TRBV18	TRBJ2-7	ASSPRTSGRNEQY
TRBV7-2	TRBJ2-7	ASSTQRGYEQY
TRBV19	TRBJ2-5	ASSIGFQSNLDETQY
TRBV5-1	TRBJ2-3	ASSLGASGRTDTQY
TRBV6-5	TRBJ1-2	ASRTDLNYGYT
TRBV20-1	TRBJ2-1	SARPSGEQF
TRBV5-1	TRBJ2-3	ASSLPDSSTDTQY